The rows below give T cell receptor beta chains drawn from one sample of a study of PD-1 blockade in classical Hodgkin lymphoma. Method: immunoSEQ multiplex PCR; TCRdb's copy keeps in-frame clones and lacks some. The repertoire holds 45,000 to 60,000 clones, with more than 65% as singletons. Source: peripheral blood mononuclear cells (PBMCs), taken at baseline. All receptors derive from a human donor with classical Hodgkin lymphoma. Both conserved end residues are part of each CDR3. A D gene is named only where the DNA matches it firmly. Not every row has a clone size; where given, it reads once, few, many or a size class.

CDR3aa: CASSLGYSYYEQYF
CDR3nt: TGTGCCAGCAGCTTAGGTTACAGCTACTACGAGCAGTACTTC
d_gene: .
abundance: .
j_gene: TRBJ2-7
v_gene: TRBV7-2

CDR3aa: CASSLHFEEGNEQYF
CDR3nt: TGTGCCAGCAGCCTACACTTCGAGGAGGGTAACGAGCAGTACTTC
d_gene: .
abundance: .
j_gene: TRBJ2-7
v_gene: TRBV11-3

CDR3aa: CASSPSSGNEQYF
CDR3nt: TGTGCCAGCAGTCCCTCGAGCGGGAACGAGCAGTACTTC
d_gene: TRBD2
abundance: .
j_gene: TRBJ2-7
v_gene: TRBV6-1

CDR3aa: CASSLAPQGLGAKNIQYF
CDR3nt: TGTGCCAGCAGCTTGGCCCCGCAGGGGTTAGGAGCCAAAAACATTCAGTACTTC
d_gene: .
abundance: .
j_gene: TRBJ2-4
v_gene: TRBV5-6

CDR3aa: CASSSRSAVGGTEAFF
CDR3nt: TGTGCCAGCAGTTCCCGCTCCGCCGTAGGGGGGACTGAAGCTTTCTTT
d_gene: .
abundance: .
j_gene: TRBJ1-1
v_gene: TRBV2

CDR3aa: CAISPRTGALVDTQYF
CDR3nt: TGTGCCATCAGCCCACGGACAGGGGCCTTAGTAGATACGCAGTATTTT
d_gene: TRBD1
abundance: once
j_gene: TRBJ2-3
v_gene: TRBV10-3

CDR3aa: CASRPLAGVDSYEQYF
CDR3nt: TGCGCCAGCAGACCACTAGCGGGAGTGGACTCCTACGAGCAGTACTTC
d_gene: TRBD2
abundance: .
j_gene: TRBJ2-7
v_gene: TRBV5-1

CDR3aa: CASSPIPTSPNYEQYF
CDR3nt: TGTGCCAGCAGCCCCATCCCGACTAGCCCGAACTACGAGCAGTACTTC
d_gene: TRBD2
abundance: .
j_gene: TRBJ2-7
v_gene: TRBV7-2

CDR3aa: CASSLLSEKLFF
CDR3nt: TGTGCCAGCAGCTTACTTTCTGAAAAACTGTTTTTT
d_gene: .
abundance: .
j_gene: TRBJ1-4
v_gene: TRBV7-9

CDR3aa: CASSYQTGYNEQFF
CDR3nt: TGTGCCAGCAGTTACCAGACTGGCTACAATGAGCAGTTCTTC
d_gene: .
abundance: few
j_gene: TRBJ2-1
v_gene: TRBV6-6

CDR3aa: CASSIGEKISYGYTF
CDR3nt: TGTGCCAGCAGTATAGGGGAGAAGATTTCCTATGGCTACACCTTC
d_gene: .
abundance: .
j_gene: TRBJ1-2
v_gene: TRBV6-6